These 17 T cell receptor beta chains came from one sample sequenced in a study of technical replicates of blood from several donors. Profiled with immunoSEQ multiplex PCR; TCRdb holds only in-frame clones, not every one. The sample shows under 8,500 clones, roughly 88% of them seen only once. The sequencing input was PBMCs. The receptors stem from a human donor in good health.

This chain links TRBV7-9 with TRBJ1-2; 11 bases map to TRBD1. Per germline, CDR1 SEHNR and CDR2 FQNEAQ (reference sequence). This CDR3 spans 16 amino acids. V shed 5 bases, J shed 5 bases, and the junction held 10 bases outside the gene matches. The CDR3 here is CASSQQAGTGGYGYTF. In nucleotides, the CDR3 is TGTGCCAGCAGCCAACAGGCCGGGACAGGGGGGTATGGCTACACCTTC. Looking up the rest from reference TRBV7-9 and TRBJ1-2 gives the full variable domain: DTGVSQNPRHKITKRGQNVTFRCDPISEHNRLYWYRQTLGQGPEFLTYFQNEAQLEKSRLLSDRFSAERPKGSFSTLEIQRTEQGDSAMYLCASSQQAGTGGYGYTFGSGTRLTVV.

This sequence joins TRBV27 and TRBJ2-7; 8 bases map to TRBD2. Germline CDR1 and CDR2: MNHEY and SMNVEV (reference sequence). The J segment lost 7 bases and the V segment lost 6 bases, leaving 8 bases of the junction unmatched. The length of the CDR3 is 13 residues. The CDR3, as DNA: TGTGCCAGCAGCTTTCGGGAGGGAAGAGAGCAGTACTTC. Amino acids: CASSFREGREQYF.

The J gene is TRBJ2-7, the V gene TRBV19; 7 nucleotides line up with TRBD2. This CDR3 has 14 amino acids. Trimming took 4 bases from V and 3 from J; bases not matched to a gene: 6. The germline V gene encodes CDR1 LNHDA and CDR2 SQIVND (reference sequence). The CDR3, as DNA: TGTGCCAGTAGTAGGGCTAGCGGCAGCTACGAGCAGTACTTC. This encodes CASSRASGSYEQYF.

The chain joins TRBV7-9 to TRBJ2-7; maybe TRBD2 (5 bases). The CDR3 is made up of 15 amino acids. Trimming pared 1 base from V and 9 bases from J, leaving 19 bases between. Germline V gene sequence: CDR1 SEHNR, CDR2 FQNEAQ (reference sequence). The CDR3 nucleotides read TGTGCCAGCAGCTTAGACTGGACTCCTCGGAGCGGGCAGTACTTC. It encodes CASSLDWTPRSGQYF. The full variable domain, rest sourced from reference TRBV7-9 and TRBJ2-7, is DTGVSQNPRHKITKRGQNVTFRCDPISEHNRLYWYRQTLGQGPEFLTYFQNEAQLEKSRLLSDRFSAERPKGSFSTLEIQRTEQGDSAMYLCASSLDWTPRSGQYFGPGTRLTVT.

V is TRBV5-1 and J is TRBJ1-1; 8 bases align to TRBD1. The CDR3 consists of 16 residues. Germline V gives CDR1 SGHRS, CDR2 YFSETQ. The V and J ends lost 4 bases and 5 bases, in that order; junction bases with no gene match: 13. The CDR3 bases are TGCGCCAGCAGCCCGGGACAGGCAGCCCGGAGGACTGAAGCTTTCTTT. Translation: CASSPGQAARRTEAFF.

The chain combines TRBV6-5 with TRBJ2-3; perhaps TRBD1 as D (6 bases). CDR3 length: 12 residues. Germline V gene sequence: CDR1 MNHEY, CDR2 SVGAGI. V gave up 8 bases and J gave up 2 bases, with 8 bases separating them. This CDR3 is CASQGNTDTQYF. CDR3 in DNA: TGTGCCAGCCAGGGGAACACAGATACGCAGTATTTT.

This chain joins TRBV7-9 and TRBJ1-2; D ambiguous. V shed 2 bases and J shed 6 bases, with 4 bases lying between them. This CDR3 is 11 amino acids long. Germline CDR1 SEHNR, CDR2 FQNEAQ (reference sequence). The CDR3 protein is CASSLSDGYTF. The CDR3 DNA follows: TGTGCCAGCAGCTTATCCGATGGCTACACCTTC.

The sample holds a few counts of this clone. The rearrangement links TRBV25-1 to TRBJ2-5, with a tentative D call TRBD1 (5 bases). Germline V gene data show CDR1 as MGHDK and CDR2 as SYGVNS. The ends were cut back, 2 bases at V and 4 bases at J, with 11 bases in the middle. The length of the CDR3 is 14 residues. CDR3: CASSERGHGETQYF. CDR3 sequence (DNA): TGTGCCAGCAGTGAAAGAGGACACGGAGAGACCCAGTACTTC.

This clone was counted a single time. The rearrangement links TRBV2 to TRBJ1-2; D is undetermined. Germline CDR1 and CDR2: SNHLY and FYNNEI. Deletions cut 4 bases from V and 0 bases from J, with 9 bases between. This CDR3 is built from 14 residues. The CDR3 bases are TGTGCCAGCAGTGTCCAGACTTCTAACTATGGCTACACCTTC. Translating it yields CASSVQTSNYGYTF.

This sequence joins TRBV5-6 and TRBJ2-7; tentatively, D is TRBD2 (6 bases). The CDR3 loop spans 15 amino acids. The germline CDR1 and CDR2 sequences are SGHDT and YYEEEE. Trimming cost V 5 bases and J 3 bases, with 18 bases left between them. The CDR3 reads CASSKTGTDVYEQYF. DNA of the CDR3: TGTGCCAGCAGTAAAACCGGGACTGATGTCTACGAGCAGTACTTC.

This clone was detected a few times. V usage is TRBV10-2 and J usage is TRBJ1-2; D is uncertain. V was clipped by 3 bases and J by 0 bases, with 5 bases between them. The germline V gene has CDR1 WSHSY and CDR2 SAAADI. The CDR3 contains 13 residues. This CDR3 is CASSDGSNYGYTF. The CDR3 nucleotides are TGCGCCAGCAGTGACGGTTCTAACTATGGCTACACCTTC.

The CDR3 nucleotides read TGTGCCAGCAGCCCAGGACTAGCGGGAGTAACCGGGGAGCTGTTTTTT. As protein: CASSPGLAGVTGELFF. The chain uses TRBV7-7 and TRBJ2-2; TRBD2 agrees at 13 bases. The V segment lost 5 bases and the J segment 5 bases; nucleotides outside the gene matches: 5. CDR1 SSHAT and CDR2 FNYEAQ come from the germline V gene (reference sequence). The length of the CDR3 is 16 residues. Using reference TRBV7-7 and TRBJ2-2 for the parts outside the CDR3, the full variable domain is GAGVSQSPRYKVTKRGQDVTLRCDPISSHATLYWYQQALGQGPEFLTYFNYEAQPDKSGLPSDRFSAERPEGSISTLTIQRTEQRDSAMYRCASSPGLAGVTGELFFGEGSRLTVL.

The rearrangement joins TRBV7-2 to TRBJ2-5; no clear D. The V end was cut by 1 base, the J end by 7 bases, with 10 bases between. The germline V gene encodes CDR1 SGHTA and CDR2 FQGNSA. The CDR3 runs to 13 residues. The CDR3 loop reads CASSLVRSGTQYF. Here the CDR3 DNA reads TGTGCCAGCAGCTTAGTACGTTCCGGGACCCAGTACTTC.

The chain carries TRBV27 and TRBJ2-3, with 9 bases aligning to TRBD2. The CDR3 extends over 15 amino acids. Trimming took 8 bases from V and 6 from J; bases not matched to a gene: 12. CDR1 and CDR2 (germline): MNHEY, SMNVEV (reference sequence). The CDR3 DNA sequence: TGTGCCAGCTCCCCAGGGGCGGGAGGGCAGGATACGCAGTATTTT. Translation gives CASSPGAGGQDTQYF.

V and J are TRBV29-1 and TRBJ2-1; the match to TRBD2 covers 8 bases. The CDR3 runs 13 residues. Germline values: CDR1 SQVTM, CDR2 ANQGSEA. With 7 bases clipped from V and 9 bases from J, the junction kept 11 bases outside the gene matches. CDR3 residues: CSGSGLVHTEQFF. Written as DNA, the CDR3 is TGCAGCGGATCGGGACTAGTACATACTGAGCAGTTCTTC.

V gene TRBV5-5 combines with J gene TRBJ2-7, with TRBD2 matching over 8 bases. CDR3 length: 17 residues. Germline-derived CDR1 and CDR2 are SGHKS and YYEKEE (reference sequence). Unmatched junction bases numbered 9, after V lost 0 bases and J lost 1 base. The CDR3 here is CASSLGLAGGTSYEQYF. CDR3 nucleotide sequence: TGTGCCAGCAGCTTGGGTCTAGCGGGCGGAACTTCCTACGAGCAGTACTTC.

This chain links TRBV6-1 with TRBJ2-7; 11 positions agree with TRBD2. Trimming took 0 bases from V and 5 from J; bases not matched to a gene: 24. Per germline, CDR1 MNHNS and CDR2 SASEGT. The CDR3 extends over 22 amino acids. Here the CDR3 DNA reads TGTGCCAGCAGTGAAGCGCTTCAGGGGCCACGTTTCCTAGCGGGAGGCTCGGACGAGCAGTACTTC. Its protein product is CASSEALQGPRFLAGGSDEQYF.